The rows below give T cell receptor beta chains drawn from one sample of a study of blood T cell repertoires in COVID-19. Method: immunoSEQ multiplex PCR; TCRdb's copy keeps in-frame clones and lacks some. The sample holds around 250,000 clones, 85% to 90% seen once. The sample taken for sequencing was PBMCs or T cells enriched from blood (not recorded which). These receptors came from a woman aged 30 to 39 with acute COVID-19. The CDR3 runs from the conserved cysteine through the conserved F or W. D genes are given only for firm matches. The size of a clone is reported for some rows only, either as once, few or many, or as a class for expanded clones.

d_gene	abundance	v_gene	j_gene	len	CDR3aa	CDR3nt
TRBD1	.	TRBV27	TRBJ2-7	14	CASSSGTGFYEQYF	TGTGCCAGCAGTTCAGGGACAGGTTTCTACGAGCAGTACTTC
TRBD2	.	TRBV6-2/TRBV6-3	TRBJ2-7	19	CASSYSIFLSGESSYEQYF	TGTGCCAGCAGTTACTCGATTTTTCTTAGCGGGGAGAGCTCCTACGAGCAGTACTTC
TRBD2	.	TRBV19	TRBJ2-2	15	CASSRLAGNTGELFF	TGTGCCAGTAGTAGGCTAGCGGGAAACACCGGGGAGCTGTTTTTT
.	.	TRBV11-3	TRBJ2-1	14	CASSHSAPLDEQFF	TGTGCCAGCAGTCATAGCGCCCCTCTCGATGAGCAGTTCTTC
.	.	TRBV10-3	TRBJ2-5	14	CAISEGSGGETQYF	TGTGCCATCAGTGAAGGTTCAGGAGGAGAGACCCAGTACTTC
.	.	TRBV18	TRBJ1-2	15	CASSPPPGVMDGYTF	TGTGCCAGCTCACCACCCCCAGGGGTTATGGATGGCTACACCTTC
TRBD1	.	TRBV6-5	TRBJ1-6	14	CASSYGTGNSPLHF	TGTGCCAGCAGTTACGGGACAGGGAATTCACCCCTCCACTTT
.	.	TRBV5-1	TRBJ2-7	15	CASSRWTTSSYEQYF	TGCGCCAGCAGCCGATGGACTACCAGCTCCTACGAGCAGTACTTC
.	.	TRBV29-1	TRBJ2-3	13	CSVESVSTDTQYF	TGCAGCGTTGAATCCGTTTCCACAGATACGCAGTATTTT
TRBD1	.	TRBV6-5	TRBJ2-3	13	CASHRGLTDTQYF	TGTGCCAGTCACAGGGGGCTTACAGATACGCAGTATTTT
TRBD2	.	TRBV5-5	TRBJ2-1	17	CASSLGFSGLEYNEQFF	TGTGCCAGCAGCTTAGGGTTCTCGGGACTAGAGTACAATGAGCAGTTCTTC
TRBD2	.	TRBV3-1/TRBV3-2	TRBJ2-7	15	CASSQDLAGAYEQYF	TGTGCCAGCAGCCAAGATCTAGCGGGAGCGTACGAGCAGTACTTC
.	.	TRBV6-5	TRBJ1-5	13	CASRRQRNQPQHF	TGTGCCAGCAGGCGACAGCGCAATCAGCCCCAGCATTTT
TRBD1	.	TRBV25-1	TRBJ2-2	15	CASSEETGGRGELFF	TGTGCCAGCAGTGAGGAGACAGGGGGCCGCGGGGAGCTGTTTTTT
TRBD1	.	TRBV13	TRBJ1-1	13	CASSAYRGTEAFF	TGTGCCAGCAGCGCCTACAGGGGCACTGAAGCTTTCTTT
.	.	TRBV24-1	TRBJ2-7	16	CATSDPSRGIGYEQYF	TGTGCCACCAGTGATCCCTCCCGGGGAATAGGCTACGAGCAGTACTTC
.	.	TRBV19	TRBJ2-3	15	CASSTPGGITDTQYF	TGTGCCAGTAGTACCCCAGGGGGGATCACAGATACGCAGTATTTT
.	few	TRBV27	TRBJ2-7	13	CASGRWGDYEQYF	TGTGCCAGCGGCCGTTGGGGAGACTACGAGCAGTACTTC
.	.	TRBV7-2	TRBJ2-3	14	CASSLDPIKDTQYF	TGTGCCAGCAGCTTAGATCCTATTAAAGATACGCAGTATTTT
TRBD1	.	TRBV4-1	TRBJ2-7	13	CASSRTGSYEQYF	TGCGCCAGCAGTCGGACAGGGTCCTACGAGCAGTACTTC
TRBD2	.	TRBV5-1	TRBJ2-1	13	CASSLAGVLEQFF	TGCGCCAGCAGTCTAGCGGGAGTTCTTGAGCAGTTCTTC
TRBD1	.	TRBV2	TRBJ1-4	13	CASIDRGNEKLFF	TGTGCCAGCATAGACAGGGGGAATGAAAAACTGTTTTTT
TRBD1	.	TRBV15	TRBJ1-3	16	CATSRDLRQGGNTIYF	TGTGCCACCAGCAGAGACCTTCGACAGGGAGGAAACACCATATATTTT
TRBD1	.	TRBV7-2	TRBJ2-7	15	CASSSAWTGWNEQYF	TGTGCCAGCAGCTCCGCCTGGACAGGGTGGAACGAGCAGTACTTC
.	few	TRBV19	TRBJ1-1	13	CASSIVGDTEAFF	TGTGCCAGTAGTATAGTGGGAGACACTGAAGCTTTCTTT
.	.	TRBV7-9	TRBJ2-7	12	CASSLAAYEQYF	TGTGCCAGCAGCTTAGCGGCTTACGAGCAGTACTTC
.	.	TRBV28	TRBJ2-7	15	CASSLLSGRDDEQYF	TGTGCCAGCAGCCTTCTCTCAGGAAGAGACGACGAGCAGTACTTC
.	.	TRBV28	TRBJ1-5	15	CASSPNGGNGQPQHF	TGTGCCAGCAGTCCTAACGGCGGGAATGGTCAGCCCCAGCATTTT